This entry is about one T cell receptor beta chain. The antigen remains undetermined. Germline CDR1 reads MNHNY; CDR2 reads SVGAGI (reference sequence). This CDR3 spans 14 amino acids. V lost 5 bases and J lost 1, with 11 bases in between. The source of the sample is a study of OX40 agonist ivuxolimab in advanced cancers. Study-level background: Dose-escalation patients had hepatocellular carcinoma, melanoma, renal cell or head and neck cancer. Overall study results and limits: At 0.1 to 3.0 mg/kg and by week 6, CD4+ and CD8+ T cells in the blood had expanded clonally. Clonal expansion was among the lowest in partial responders at 0.1-3.0 mg/kg, especially CD8+.

This table comes from immunoSEQ multiplex PCR, and its TCRdb copy is limited to in-frame clones, with some not included. The profile covers 65,000 to 85,000 clones, with about 85% appearing a single time and roughly 0.8% taken by the ten largest. The sequencing used CD4+ or CD8+ T cells sorted from blood, collected in a trial of the OX40 agonist ivuxolimab. The V call is TRBV6-6, the J call TRBJ1-1; D unclear. The sequence was collected from an adult with an advanced solid tumor such as melanoma, head and neck, liver or kidney cancer. The CDR3 DNA reads TGTGCCAGCAGTCGGCGGACGGGGAACACTGAAGCTTTCTTT. Translating it yields CASSRRTGNTEAFF.